The 2 T cell receptor beta chains in this list originate from one sample, sequenced in a study of OX40 agonist ivuxolimab in advanced cancers. Clones were sequenced by immunoSEQ multiplex PCR, and TCRdb holds only the in-frame ones, with some missing. The sample shows around 86,000 clones, 90% to 95% of them seen only once. The material was CD4+ or CD8+ T cells sorted from blood, obtained in a trial of the OX40 agonist ivuxolimab. The receptors come from an adult with an advanced solid tumor such as melanoma, head and neck, liver or kidney cancer.

This clone appeared once. V gene TRBV7-7 combines with J gene TRBJ2-7; D is tentatively TRBD1 or TRBD2 (5 bases each). From germline, CDR1 is SSHAT and CDR2 FNYEAQ (reference sequence). V was cut by 1 base and J by 6 bases, with 10 bases left in between. The CDR3 has 13 residues. In DNA form, the CDR3 reads TGTGCCAGCAGCTTAGGCCCGAGGGGCGAGCAGTACTTC. This translates into CASSLGPRGEQYF.

This clone was seen once. The chain uses TRBV7-2 and TRBJ2-7, with 13 bases matching TRBD2. Germline CDR1 reads SGHTA; CDR2 reads FQGNSA. The CDR3 totals 20 residues. The V and J ends lost 0 bases and 0 bases, in that order; junction bases with no gene match: 11. The CDR3 is CASSLALSLAGGPHSYEQYF. CDR3 in DNA: TGTGCCAGCAGCTTAGCCCTATCACTAGCGGGAGGGCCACACTCCTACGAGCAGTACTTC.